Listed here is a single T cell receptor beta chain. Its cognate antigen is unknown. This specimen belongs to a study of OX40 agonist ivuxolimab in advanced cancers. Overall study context: All patients had ivuxolimab intravenously every 2 weeks at 0.01 to 10 mg/kg. Cohort: approximately 83% men, mean age approximately 66, aged about 20 to 85.

TCRdb's copy holds only in-frame clones and misses some; the assay was immunoSEQ multiplex PCR. This sample has a few thousand clones, with more than 75% found just once. Study results and limitations: Those patients achieving a partial response at 0.1-3.0 mg/kg showed among the lowest clonal expansion.

Trimming stripped 4 bases from V and 7 bases from J, with 12 bases between. Germline loops: CDR1 SGHDT, CDR2 YYEEEE. The CDR3 loop spans 12 amino acids. The chain uses TRBV5-6 and TRBJ2-7, with D unresolved. The sequencing used CD4+ or CD8+ T cells sorted from blood, collected in a trial of the OX40 agonist ivuxolimab. This receptor was obtained from an adult with an advanced solid tumor such as melanoma, head and neck, liver or kidney cancer. In DNA, the CDR3 is TGTGCCAGCAGCCCTCGAGTGGGGGAGCAGTACTTC. It translates to CASSPRVGEQYF.